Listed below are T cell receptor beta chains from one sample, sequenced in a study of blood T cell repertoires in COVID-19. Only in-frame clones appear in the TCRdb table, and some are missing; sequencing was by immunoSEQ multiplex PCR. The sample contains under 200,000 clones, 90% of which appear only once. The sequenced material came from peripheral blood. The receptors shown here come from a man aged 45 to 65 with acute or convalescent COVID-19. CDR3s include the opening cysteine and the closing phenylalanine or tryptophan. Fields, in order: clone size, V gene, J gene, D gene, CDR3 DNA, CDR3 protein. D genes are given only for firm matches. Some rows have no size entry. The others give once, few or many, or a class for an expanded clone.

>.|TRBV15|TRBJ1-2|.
TGTGCCACCAGCAGAGACCTAGGACTGGGAGGCTACACCTTC
CATSRDLGLGGYTF
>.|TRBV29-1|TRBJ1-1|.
TGCAGCGTTGGGGGCCCATCCGTGGGCACTGAAGCTTTCTTT
CSVGGPSVGTEAFF
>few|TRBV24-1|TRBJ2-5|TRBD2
TGTGCCACCAGTGATGGCGGGAGGGCGGAGACCCAGTACTTC
CATSDGGRAETQYF
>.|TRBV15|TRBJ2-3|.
TGTGCCACCGGGGCCGGGAGAGCACTTAGCACAGATACGCAGTATTTT
CATGAGRALSTDTQYF
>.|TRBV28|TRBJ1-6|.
TGTGCCAGCAGGGGGACTTCGGGGGGGCGTTCACCCCTCCACTTT
CASRGTSGGRSPLHF
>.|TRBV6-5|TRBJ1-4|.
TGTGCCAGCAGTTACGGAGGTTCGATTAATGAAAAACTGTTTTTT
CASSYGGSINEKLFF
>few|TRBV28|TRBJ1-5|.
TGTGCCAGCAGTTCGAGCCAGCCCCAGCATTTT
CASSSSQPQHF
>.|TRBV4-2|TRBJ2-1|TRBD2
TGTGCCAGCAGCCTAGGGACTAGCGACTACAATGAGCAGTTCTTC
CASSLGTSDYNEQFF
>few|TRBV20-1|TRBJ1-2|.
TGCAGTGCTAGTGCAGTACACGGCTACACCTTC
CSASAVHGYTF
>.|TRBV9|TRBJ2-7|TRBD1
TGTGCCAGCAGCGTAGGGGACAGAGGCTACGAGCAGTACTTC
CASSVGDRGYEQYF
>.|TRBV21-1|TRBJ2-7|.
TGTGCCAGCAGCAAGAGGCGGGCTAGTCCTTTC
CASSKRRASPF
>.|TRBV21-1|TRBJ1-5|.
TGTGCCAGCAGCTTCCTACGGACAGGGGATAGCAATCAGCCCCAGCATTTT
CASSFLRTGDSNQPQHF
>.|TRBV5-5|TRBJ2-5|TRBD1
TGTGCCAGCAGCTCATGGGACAGGGAAGAAGAGACCCAGTACTTC
CASSSWDREEETQYF
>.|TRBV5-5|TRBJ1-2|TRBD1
TGTGCCAGCAGCCTGCAAACGGGACAGAACTATGGCTACACCTTC
CASSLQTGQNYGYTF
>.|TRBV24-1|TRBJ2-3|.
TGTGCCACCGGCAGCTGGGGGGCAGATACGCAGTATTTT
CATGSWGADTQYF
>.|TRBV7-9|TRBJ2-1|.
TGTGCCAGCAGTACAGGGTTGTATGAGTTCTTC
CASSTGLYEFF
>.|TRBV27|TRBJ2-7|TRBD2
TGTGCCAGCAGTTTAGGAGCGGGAGTTGAGTACTTC
CASSLGAGVEYF
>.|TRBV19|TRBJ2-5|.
TGTGCCAGTAGTATAGGTATGGCCCAAGAGACCCAGTACTTC
CASSIGMAQETQYF
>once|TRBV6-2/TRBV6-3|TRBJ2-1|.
TGTGCCAGCAGTCTCTCCTACAATGAGCAGTTCTTC
CASSLSYNEQFF
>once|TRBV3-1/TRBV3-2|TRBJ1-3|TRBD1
TGTGCCAGCAGCCAGGGACAGTTGAGAAACACCATATATTTT
CASSQGQLRNTIYF
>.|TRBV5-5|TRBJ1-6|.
TGTGCCAGCAGCTTAACGGCAGGCTCGTCAAATTCACCCCTCCACTTT
CASSLTAGSSNSPLHF
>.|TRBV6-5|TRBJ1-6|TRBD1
TGTGCCAGCAGTTCGGGACAGGGATATTCACCCCTCCACTTT
CASSSGQGYSPLHF
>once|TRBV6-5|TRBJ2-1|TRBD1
TGTGCCAGCAGTTACCTGGGACAGGGGGCGAGAAATGAGCAGTTCTTC
CASSYLGQGARNEQFF
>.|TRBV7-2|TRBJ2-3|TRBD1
TGTGCCAGCAGCTTAGAGCAGGGGGCAGGTACGCAGTATTTT
CASSLEQGAGTQYF
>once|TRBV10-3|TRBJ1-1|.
TGTGCCATCAGCCAGGCCAGGAACACTGAAGCTTTCTTT
CAISQARNTEAFF
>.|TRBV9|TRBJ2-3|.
TGTGCCAGCAGCCCCGTTCGTGTCACAGATACGCAGTATTTT
CASSPVRVTDTQYF
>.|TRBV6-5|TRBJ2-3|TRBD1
TGTGCCAGCCGTCTGGGGGGACAGGTCACAGATACGCAGTATTTT
CASRLGGQVTDTQYF
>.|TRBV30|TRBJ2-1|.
TGTGCCGCAATCCGAGGCTACAATGAGCAGTTCTTC
CAAIRGYNEQFF
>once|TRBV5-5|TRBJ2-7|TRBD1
TGTGCCAGCAGCTTGGCGAGGGACAGGGGAGTGTGGCAGTACTTC
CASSLARDRGVWQYF
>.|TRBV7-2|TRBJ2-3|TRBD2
TGTGCCAGCAGCTTAGGCGTAGCGGGAGGATTTACAGATACGCAGTATTTT
CASSLGVAGGFTDTQYF
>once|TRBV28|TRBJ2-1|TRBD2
TGTGCCAGCGGCCTAGCGGACGTAACCAATGAGCAGTTCTTC
CASGLADVTNEQFF
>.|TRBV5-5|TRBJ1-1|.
TGTGCCAGCAGCTTGAGTACGAGTCGTGCCACTGAAGCTTTCTTT
CASSLSTSRATEAFF
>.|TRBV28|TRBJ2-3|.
TGTGCCAGCCCACCTGGGACTCTGTGGACAGATACGCAGTATTTT
CASPPGTLWTDTQYF
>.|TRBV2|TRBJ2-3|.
TGTGCCAGCAGTAACTGGGGGCAAGGGACAGATACGCAGTATTTT
CASSNWGQGTDTQYF
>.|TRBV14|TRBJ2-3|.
TGTGCCAGCAGCGGGCCGGCGGATACGCAGTATTTT
CASSGPADTQYF
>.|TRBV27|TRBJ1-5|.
TGTGCCAGCGCGCAAGGGAGGAACCAGCCCCAGCATTTT
CASAQGRNQPQHF
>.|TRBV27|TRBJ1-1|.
TGTGCCAGCAGTTTATTAAGATCGAGCAGGAACTTTGAAGCTTTCTTT
CASSLLRSSRNFEAFF
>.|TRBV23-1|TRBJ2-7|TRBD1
TGCGCCAGCAGTCAATCGGGCCGGACAGGAAACGAGCAGTACTTC
CASSQSGRTGNEQYF
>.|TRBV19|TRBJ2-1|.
TGTGCCAGTAGTATAGTGCAGTACAATGAGCAGTTCTTC
CASSIVQYNEQFF
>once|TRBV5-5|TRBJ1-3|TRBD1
TGTGCCAGCAGTGACAGGGAAGGTTCTGGAAACACCATATATTTT
CASSDREGSGNTIYF
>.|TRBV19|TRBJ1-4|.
TGTGCCAGTAGTAGAAGGACAGCGTCTTATACTGAAAAACTGTTTTTT
CASSRRTASYTEKLFF
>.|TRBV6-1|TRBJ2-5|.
TGTGCCAGCAGTGAAGTTGGACTGAGCCAAGAGACCCAGTACTTC
CASSEVGLSQETQYF
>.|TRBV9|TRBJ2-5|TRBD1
TGTGCCAGCAGCGAGGCAGGGGGACCCCAAGAGACCCAGTACTTC
CASSEAGGPQETQYF
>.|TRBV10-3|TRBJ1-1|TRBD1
TGTGCCATCAGTGAACGGACAGGGGGTGCTTGGAAAGCTTTCTTT
CAISERTGGAWKAFF